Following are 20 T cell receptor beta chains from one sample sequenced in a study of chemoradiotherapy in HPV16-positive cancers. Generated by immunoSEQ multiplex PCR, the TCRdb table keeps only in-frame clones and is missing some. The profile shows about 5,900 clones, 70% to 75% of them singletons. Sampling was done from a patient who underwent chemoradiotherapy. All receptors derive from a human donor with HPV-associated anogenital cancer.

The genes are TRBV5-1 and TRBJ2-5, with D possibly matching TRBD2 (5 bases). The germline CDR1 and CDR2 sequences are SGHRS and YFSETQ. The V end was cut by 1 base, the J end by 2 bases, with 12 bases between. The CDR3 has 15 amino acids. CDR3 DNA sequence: TGCGCCAGCAGCTTGACCAGCGGTTTACAAGAGACCCAGTACTTC. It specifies CASSLTSGLQETQYF.

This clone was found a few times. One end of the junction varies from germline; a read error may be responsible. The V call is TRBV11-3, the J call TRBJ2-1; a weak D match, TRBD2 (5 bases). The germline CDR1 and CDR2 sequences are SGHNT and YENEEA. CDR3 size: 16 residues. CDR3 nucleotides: TGTGCCAGCAGTTTAGGACGGGAACGCTCCTACAATGAGCAGTTCTTC. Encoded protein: CASSLGRERSYNEQFF.

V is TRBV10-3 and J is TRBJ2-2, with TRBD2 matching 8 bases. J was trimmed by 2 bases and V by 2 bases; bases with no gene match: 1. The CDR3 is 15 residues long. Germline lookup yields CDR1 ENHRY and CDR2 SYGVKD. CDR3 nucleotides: TGTGCCATCAGTGAGCGGGGGGGTAACACCGGGGAGCTGTTTTTT. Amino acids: CAISERGGNTGELFF.

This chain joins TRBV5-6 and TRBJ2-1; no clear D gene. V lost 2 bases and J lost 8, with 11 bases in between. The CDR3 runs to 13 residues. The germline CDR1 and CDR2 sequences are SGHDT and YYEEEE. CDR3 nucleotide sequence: TGTGCCAGCAGCTTTAGTAGCTTTCATGAGCAGTTCTTC. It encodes CASSFSSFHEQFF.

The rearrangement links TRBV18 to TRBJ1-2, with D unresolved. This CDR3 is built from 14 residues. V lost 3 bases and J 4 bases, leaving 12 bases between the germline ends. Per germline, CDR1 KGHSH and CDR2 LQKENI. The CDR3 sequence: CASSPPDPGYGYTF. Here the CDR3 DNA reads TGTGCCAGCTCACCCCCGGACCCCGGCTATGGCTACACCTTC.

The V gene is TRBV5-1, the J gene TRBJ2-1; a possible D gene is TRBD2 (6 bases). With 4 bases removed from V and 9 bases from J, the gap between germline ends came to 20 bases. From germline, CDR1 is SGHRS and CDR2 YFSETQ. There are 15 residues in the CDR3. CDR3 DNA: TGCGCCAGCAGCCCCGGGACTTCCATCTTTGGTGAGCAGTTCTTC. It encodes CASSPGTSIFGEQFF.

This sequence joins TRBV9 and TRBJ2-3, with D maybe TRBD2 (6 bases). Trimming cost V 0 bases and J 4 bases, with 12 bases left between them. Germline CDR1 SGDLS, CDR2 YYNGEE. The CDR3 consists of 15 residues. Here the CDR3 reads CASSVDTSIADTQYF. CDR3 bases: TGTGCCAGCAGCGTAGACACTAGCATCGCAGATACGCAGTATTTT.

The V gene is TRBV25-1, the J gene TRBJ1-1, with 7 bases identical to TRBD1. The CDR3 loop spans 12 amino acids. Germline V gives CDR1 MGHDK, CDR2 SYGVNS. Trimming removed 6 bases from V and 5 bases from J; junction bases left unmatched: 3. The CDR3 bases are TGTGCCAGCAGAGGGGGCTGGACTGAAGCTTTCTTT. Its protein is CASRGGWTEAFF.

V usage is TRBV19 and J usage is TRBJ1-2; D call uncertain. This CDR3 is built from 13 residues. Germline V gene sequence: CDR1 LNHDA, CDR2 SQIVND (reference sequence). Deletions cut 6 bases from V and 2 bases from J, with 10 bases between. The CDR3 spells CASRGGLNYGYTF. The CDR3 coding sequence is TGTGCCAGTAGAGGTGGCCTAAACTATGGCTACACCTTC.

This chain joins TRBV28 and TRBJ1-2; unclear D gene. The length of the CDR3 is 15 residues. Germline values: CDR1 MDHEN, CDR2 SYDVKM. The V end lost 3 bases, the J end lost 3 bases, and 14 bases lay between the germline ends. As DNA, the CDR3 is TGTGCCAGCAGTTTTCAGAACGACCGGTACTATGGCTACACCTTC. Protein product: CASSFQNDRYYGYTF.

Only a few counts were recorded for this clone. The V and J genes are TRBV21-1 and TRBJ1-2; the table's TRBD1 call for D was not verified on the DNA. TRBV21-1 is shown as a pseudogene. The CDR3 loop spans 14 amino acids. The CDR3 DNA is TGTGCCAGCATTTACCCCGGACAGGGTCCTGGCTACACCTTC. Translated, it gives CASIYPGQGPGYTF.

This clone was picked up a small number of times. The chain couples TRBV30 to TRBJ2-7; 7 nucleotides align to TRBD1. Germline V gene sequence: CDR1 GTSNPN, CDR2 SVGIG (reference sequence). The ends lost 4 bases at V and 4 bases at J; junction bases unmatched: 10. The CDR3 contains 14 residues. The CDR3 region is CAWKRSGTAYEQYF. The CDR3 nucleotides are TGTGCCTGGAAGCGGTCCGGGACAGCGTACGAGCAGTACTTC.

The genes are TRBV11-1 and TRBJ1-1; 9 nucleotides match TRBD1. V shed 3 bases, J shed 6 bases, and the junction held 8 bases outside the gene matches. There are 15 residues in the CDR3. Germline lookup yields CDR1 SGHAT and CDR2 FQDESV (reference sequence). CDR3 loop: CASSFSRDRAPEAFF. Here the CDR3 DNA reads TGTGCCAGCAGCTTCTCCCGGGACAGGGCCCCTGAAGCTTTCTTT.

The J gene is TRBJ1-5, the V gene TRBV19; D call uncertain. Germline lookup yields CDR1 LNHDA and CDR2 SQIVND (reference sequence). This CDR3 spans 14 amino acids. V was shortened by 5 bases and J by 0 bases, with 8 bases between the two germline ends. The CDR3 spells CASSPKHSNQPQHF. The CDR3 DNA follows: TGTGCCAGTAGTCCCAAACATAGCAATCAGCCCCAGCATTTT.

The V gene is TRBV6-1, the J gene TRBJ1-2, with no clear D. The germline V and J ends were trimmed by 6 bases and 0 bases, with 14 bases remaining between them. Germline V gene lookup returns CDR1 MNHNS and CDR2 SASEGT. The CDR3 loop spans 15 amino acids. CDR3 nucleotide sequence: TGTGCCAGCAGCCCAAGGTTTGGGTCTAACTATGGCTACACCTTC. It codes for CASSPRFGSNYGYTF.

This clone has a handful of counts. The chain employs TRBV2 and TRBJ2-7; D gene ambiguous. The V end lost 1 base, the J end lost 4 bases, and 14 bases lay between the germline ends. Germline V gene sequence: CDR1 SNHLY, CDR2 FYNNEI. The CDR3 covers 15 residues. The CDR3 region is CASSEEIGWIYEQYF. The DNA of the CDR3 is TGTGCCAGCAGTGAAGAGATTGGGTGGATTTACGAGCAGTACTTC.

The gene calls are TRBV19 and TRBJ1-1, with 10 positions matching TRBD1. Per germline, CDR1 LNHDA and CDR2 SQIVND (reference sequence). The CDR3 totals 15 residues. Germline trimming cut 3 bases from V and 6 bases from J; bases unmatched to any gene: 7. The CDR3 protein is CASSMAGTGAAEAFF. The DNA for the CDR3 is TGTGCCAGTAGTATGGCAGGGACAGGGGCGGCTGAAGCTTTCTTT.

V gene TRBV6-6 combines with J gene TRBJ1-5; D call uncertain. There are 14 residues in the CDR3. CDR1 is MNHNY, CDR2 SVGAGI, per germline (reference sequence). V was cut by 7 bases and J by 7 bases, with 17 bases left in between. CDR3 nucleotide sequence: TGTGCCAGCACCTTACGTCCGGGGTCACAGCCCCAGCATTTT. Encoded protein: CASTLRPGSQPQHF.

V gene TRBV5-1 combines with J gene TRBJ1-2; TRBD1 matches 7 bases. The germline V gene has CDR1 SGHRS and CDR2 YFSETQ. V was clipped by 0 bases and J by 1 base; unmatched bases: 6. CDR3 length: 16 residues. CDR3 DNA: TGCGCCAGCAGCTTGGGACAGGGTACCCTTAACTATGGCTACACCTTC. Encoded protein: CASSLGQGTLNYGYTF.

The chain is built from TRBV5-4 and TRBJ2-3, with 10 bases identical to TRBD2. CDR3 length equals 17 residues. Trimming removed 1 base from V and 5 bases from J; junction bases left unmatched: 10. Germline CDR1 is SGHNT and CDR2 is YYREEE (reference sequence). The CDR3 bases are TGTGCCAGCAGCTTGAAGAAGAGCGGGGGGGCGGTAGATACGCAGTATTTT. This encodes CASSLKKSGGAVDTQYF.